This TCR beta chain was identified during a study of CD8+ T cells in alopecia areata. Across the study: For the treated group, dosing was oral tofacitinib at 5 to 10 mg twice daily. Whole-study results and caveats: Greater clonality was observed in lesional scalp samples, especially alopecia totalis/universalis, versus normal scalp.

Extraction of RNA preceded its reverse transcription into cDNA, which served as the sequencing template. Profiled with immunoSEQ multiplex PCR; TCRdb holds only in-frame clones, not every one. The sample has 200,000 to 250,000 clones, 67% seen once; the top ten hold approximately 1.2%. About this clone itself: The target antigen is unknown.

As part of sample collection, lesional scalp punch biopsies and peripheral blood were taken from alopecia areata patients. Germline V gene data show CDR1 as GTSNPN and CDR2 as SVGIG (reference sequence). The germline V and J ends were trimmed by 1 base and 0 bases, with 16 bases remaining between them. CDR3 length: 18 amino acids. The chain is built from TRBV30 and TRBJ2-6; TRBD1 is a possible D gene (6 bases). The sequences come from CD4+ T cells sorted from blood, collected at week 0. The sequence came from a human donor with alopecia areata. The CDR3 nucleotides are TGTGCCTGGAGTGGTTACAGGGTGGCGAGCTCTGGGGCCAACGTCCTGACTTTC. Translated: CAWSGYRVASSGANVLTF.